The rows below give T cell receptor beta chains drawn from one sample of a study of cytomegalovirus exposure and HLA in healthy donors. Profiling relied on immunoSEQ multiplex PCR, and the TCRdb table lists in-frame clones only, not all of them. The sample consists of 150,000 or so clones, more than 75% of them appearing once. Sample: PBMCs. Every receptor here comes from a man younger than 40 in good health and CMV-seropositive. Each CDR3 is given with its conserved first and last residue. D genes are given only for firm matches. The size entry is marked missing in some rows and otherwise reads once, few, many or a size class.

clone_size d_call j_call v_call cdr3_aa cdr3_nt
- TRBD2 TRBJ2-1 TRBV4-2 CASSQGLAIDEQFF TGTGCCAGCAGCCAAGGACTAGCGATCGATGAGCAGTTCTTC
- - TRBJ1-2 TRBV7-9 CASSLSTRERDTF TGTGCCAGCAGCCTTAGTACTAGGGAGAGGGACACCTTC
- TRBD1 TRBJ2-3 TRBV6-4 CASSRQGGDTQYF TGTGCCAGCAGTCGACAGGGGGGAGATACGCAGTATTTT
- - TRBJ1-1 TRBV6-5 CASRLGTNTEAFF TGTGCCAGCAGGCTGGGCACGAACACTGAAGCTTTCTTT
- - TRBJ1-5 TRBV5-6 CASSFLTDSNQPQHF TGTGCCAGCAGCTTCCTTACAGATAGCAATCAGCCCCAGCATTTT
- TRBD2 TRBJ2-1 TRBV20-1 CSASGLALVVF TGCAGTGCTAGTGGACTAGCCCTGGTTGTCTTC
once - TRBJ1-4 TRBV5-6 CASSYAGLATEKLFF TGTGCCAGCAGCTATGCAGGGTTAGCAACTGAAAAACTGTTTTTT
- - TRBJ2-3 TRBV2 CASSPVPGLHTDTQYF TGTGCCAGCAGCCCCGTACCGGGACTCCACACAGATACGCAGTATTTT
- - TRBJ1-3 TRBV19 CASSIGTEVSGNTIYF TGTGCCAGTAGTATAGGGACAGAAGTCTCTGGAAACACCATATATTTT
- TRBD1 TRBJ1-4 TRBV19 CASSLNLGQTNEKLFF TGTGCCAGTAGCCTAAACTTGGGACAGACTAATGAAAAACTGTTTTTT
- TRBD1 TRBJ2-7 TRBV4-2 CASSPGQANHGEQYF TGTGCCAGCAGCCCGGGACAGGCGAATCACGGCGAGCAGTACTTC
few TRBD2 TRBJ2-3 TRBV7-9 CASSLALTSGRVRTDTQYF TGTGCCAGCAGCTTAGCCCTAACTAGCGGGAGGGTTCGCACAGATACGCAGTATTTT
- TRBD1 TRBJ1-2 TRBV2 CASRRIAGTGDRDGYTF TGTGCCAGCAGGCGGATTGCCGGGACAGGGGATAGGGACGGCTACACCTTC
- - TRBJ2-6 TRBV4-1 CASSQGIGQGSLGANVLTF TGCGCCAGCAGCCAAGGTATCGGACAAGGGTCTCTGGGGGCCAACGTCCTGACTTTC
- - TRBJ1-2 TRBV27 CASRVEGDLGGYTF TGTGCCAGCAGGGTCGAGGGGGATCTGGGGGGCTACACCTTC
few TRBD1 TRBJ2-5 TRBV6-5 CASSYGQGVTQYF TGTGCCAGCAGTTACGGTCAGGGGGTAACCCAGTACTTC